Detailed here is one TCR beta chain. The data belong to a study of blood T cell repertoires in COVID-19. Background on the study: COVID-19 samples collected from the United States, Italy and Spain covered acute and convalescent phases. Nucleic acid was either cDNA or gDNA, and it came from T cells, B-cell-depleted T cells, or PBMCs.

Sequenced by immunoSEQ multiplex PCR; TCRdb stores in-frame clones only, minus some. Of 150,000 to 190,000 clones listed, around four fifths are singletons. Donors were grouped by their self-reported clinical history. Donors of Cohort 3 who recovered were those that had two negative PCRs, clearance, or symptom resolution. Germline assignment: CDR1 SGHDT and CDR2 YYEEEE. Trimming took off 4 bases at V and 7 bases at J, with 14 bases between the two ends. This CDR3 is 14 amino acids long. This clonotype was obtained from a man over 45 who had recovered from COVID-19. Sequenced input: PBMCs or T cells enriched from blood (not recorded which). The V and J genes are TRBV5-6 and TRBJ1-4; D gene uncertain. CDR3 sequence: CASSQWAFFEKLFF. CDR3 DNA sequence: TGTGCCAGCAGCCAGTGGGCATTCTTTGAAAAACTGTTTTTT.